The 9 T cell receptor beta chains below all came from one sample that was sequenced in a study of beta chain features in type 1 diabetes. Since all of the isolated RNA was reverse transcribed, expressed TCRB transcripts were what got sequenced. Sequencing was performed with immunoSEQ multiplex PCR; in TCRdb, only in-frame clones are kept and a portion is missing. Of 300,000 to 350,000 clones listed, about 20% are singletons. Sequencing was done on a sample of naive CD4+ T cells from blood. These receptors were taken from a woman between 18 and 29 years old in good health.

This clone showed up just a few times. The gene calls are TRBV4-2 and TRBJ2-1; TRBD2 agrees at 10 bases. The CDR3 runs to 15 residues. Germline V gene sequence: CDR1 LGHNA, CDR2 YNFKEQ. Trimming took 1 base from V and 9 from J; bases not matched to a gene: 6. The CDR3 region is CASSQGLAGGSEQFF. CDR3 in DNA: TGTGCCAGCAGCCAAGGACTAGCGGGTGGTAGTGAGCAGTTCTTC.

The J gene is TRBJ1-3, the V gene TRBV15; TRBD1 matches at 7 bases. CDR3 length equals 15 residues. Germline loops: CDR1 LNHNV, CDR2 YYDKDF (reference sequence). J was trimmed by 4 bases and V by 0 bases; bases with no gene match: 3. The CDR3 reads CATSRDQGGGNTIYF. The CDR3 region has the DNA TGTGCCACCAGCAGAGACCAGGGGGGAGGAAACACCATATATTTT.

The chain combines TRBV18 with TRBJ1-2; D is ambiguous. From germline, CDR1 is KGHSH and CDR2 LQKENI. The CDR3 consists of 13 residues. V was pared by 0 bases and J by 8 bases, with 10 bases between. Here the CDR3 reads CASSPPISGGYTF. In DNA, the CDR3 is TGTGCCAGCTCACCACCGATCTCCGGGGGCTACACCTTC.

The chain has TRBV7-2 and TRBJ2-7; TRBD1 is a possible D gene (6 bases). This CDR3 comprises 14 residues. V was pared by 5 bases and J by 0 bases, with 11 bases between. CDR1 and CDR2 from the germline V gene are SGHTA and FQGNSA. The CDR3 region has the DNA TGTGCCAGCAGCAAAGACAGGAGCTCCTACGAGCAGTACTTC. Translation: CASSKDRSSYEQYF.

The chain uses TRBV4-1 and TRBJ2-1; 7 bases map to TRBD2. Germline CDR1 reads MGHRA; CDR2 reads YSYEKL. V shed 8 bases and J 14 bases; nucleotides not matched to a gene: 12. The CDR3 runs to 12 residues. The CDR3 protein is CASPWGGGHEFF. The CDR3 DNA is TGCGCCAGCCCGTGGGGGGGAGGGCATGAGTTCTTC.

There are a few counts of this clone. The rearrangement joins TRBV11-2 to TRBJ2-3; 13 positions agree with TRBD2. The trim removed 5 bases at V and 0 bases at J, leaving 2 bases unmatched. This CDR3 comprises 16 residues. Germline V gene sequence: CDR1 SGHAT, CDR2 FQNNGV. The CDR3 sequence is CASSTGLAGSTDTQYF. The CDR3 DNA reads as TGTGCCAGCAGCACGGGACTAGCGGGGAGCACAGATACGCAGTATTTT.

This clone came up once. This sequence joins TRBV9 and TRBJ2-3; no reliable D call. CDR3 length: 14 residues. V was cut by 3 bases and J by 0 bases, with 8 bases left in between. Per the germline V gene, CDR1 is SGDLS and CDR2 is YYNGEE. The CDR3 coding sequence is TGTGCCAGCAGCGCCCCCAGTAGCACAGATACGCAGTATTTT. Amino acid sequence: CASSAPSSTDTQYF.

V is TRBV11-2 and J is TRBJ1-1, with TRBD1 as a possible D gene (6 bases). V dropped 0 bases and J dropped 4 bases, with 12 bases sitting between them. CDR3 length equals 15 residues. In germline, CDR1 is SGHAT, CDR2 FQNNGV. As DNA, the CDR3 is TGTGCCAGCAGCTTAGAGGGCGGCAGGGGCACTGAAGCTTTCTTT. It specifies CASSLEGGRGTEAFF.

In nucleotides, the CDR3 is TGTGCAAGTCGCTTAGCAATGGACTGCTCCTACAATGAGCAGTTCTTC. Residues: CASRLAMDCSYNEQFF. The chain employs TRBV12-2 and TRBJ2-1; the D call of TRBD2 is as the table states it, not checked on the DNA. TRBV12-2 is termed a pseudogene. The CDR3 has 16 amino acids.